The rows below give T cell receptor beta chains drawn from one sample of a study of blood T cells in healthy people across ages. One entry per CDR3 protein results from TCRdb running MiXCR on the 5' RACE reads. Here the sample spans 380,000 or so distinct CDR3 sequences, 45% to 60% being singletons. The sequencing input was blood. These receptors were obtained from a man aged 55 to 70 in good health. CDR3s include the opening cysteine and the closing phenylalanine or tryptophan. Fields, in order: clone size, D gene, J gene, V gene, CDR3 DNA, CDR3 protein. A D gene is named only where the DNA matches it firmly. Clone size appears in some rows only: once, few, many, or a class for an expanded clone.

many - TRBJ1-1 TRBV6-5 TGTGCCAGCAGTCCAGGGACGGGAATGAACACTGAAGCTTTCTTT CASSPGTGMNTEAFF
- TRBD1 TRBJ1-2 TRBV20-1 TGCAGTGCTAAGGGTGGGACAGAAGGTGGCTACACCTTC CSAKGGTEGGYTF
few - TRBJ1-2 TRBV28 TGTGCCAGCAGTTTGGGACGTGGTAACTATGGCTACACCTTC CASSLGRGNYGYTF
- - TRBJ2-1 TRBV3-1 TGTGCCAGCAGCTGGGGGAGCTCCTACAATGAGCAGTTCTTC CASSWGSSYNEQFF
few - TRBJ2-2 TRBV4-2 TGTGCCAGCAGCCAGGAACTAGAGACCGGGGAGCTGTTTTTT CASSQELETGELFF
- - TRBJ2-3 TRBV6-1 TGTGCCAGCAGAGGGCCAGGGTCAGATACGCAGTATTTT CASRGPGSDTQYF
many TRBD2 TRBJ2-4 TRBV7-2 TGTGCCAGCAGCTTAAGGACTAGCACCTTACAGTACTTC CASSLRTSTLQYF
few TRBD1 TRBJ1-2 TRBV3-1 TGTGCCAGCAGCCAACGACAGGGGGGTATCTATGGCTACACCTTC CASSQRQGGIYGYTF
few TRBD1 TRBJ1-1 TRBV9 TGTGCCAGCAGCTCATACAGGGGGCGCGACACTGAAGCTTTCTTT CASSSYRGRDTEAFF
many - TRBJ2-5 TRBV20-1 TGCAGTGCTAGTCCCCGACAGGTTTACCAAGAGACCCAGTACTTC CSASPRQVYQETQYF
- TRBD2 TRBJ2-5 TRBV20-1 TGCAGTGCTAGTGAGGCTAGCGGAAAAGAGACCCAGTACTTC CSASEASGKETQYF
many - TRBJ2-6 TRBV6-2/TRBV6-3 TGTGCCAGCAGCATTAGGGCGACCTCTGGGGCCAACGTCCTGACTTTC CASSIRATSGANVLTF
once TRBD1 TRBJ1-2 TRBV28 TGTGCCAGCAGTTTATCCGGGACAGGGGTATTCGGCTACACCTTC CASSLSGTGVFGYTF
- - TRBJ2-5 TRBV11-2 TGTGCCAGCAGAAGGGGCTCGGGGACCCAGTACTTC CASRRGSGTQYF
many - TRBJ2-6 TRBV12-3/TRBV12-4 TGTGCCAGCACTGGGGCCAACGTCCTGACTTTC CASTGANVLTF
- TRBD1 TRBJ1-2 TRBV30 TGTGCCTTTCTTATCGGGACAGGGGCCAGCTACACCTTC CAFLIGTGASYTF
few - TRBJ2-1 TRBV28 TGTGCCAGCAGTTCCACTTTCGACCTGAATGAGCAGTTCTTC CASSSTFDLNEQFF
- TRBD1 TRBJ2-5 TRBV7-2 TGTGCCAGCAGCCCAACCCCCGGGACAGGGGTCCCCAGCACGTACTTC CASSPTPGTGVPSTYF
- - TRBJ1-1 TRBV20-1 TGCAGTGCTAGCGGGGGCCAGGGACAGAACACTGAAGCTTTCTTT CSASGGQGQNTEAFF
- - TRBJ2-7 TRBV7-2 TGTGCCAGCAGCTTGGGGCGCCGGGCGGGTCGCTCCTACGAGCAGTACTTC CASSLGRRAGRSYEQYF
- TRBD1 TRBJ2-4 TRBV6-1 TGTGCCAGCAGTATGAGGACAGGTGGAGTCAAAAACATTCAGTACTTC CASSMRTGGVKNIQYF
- TRBD2 TRBJ2-1 TRBV30 TGTGCCTGGGGTTTAGCGGGAGTAAAGCAGTTCTTC CAWGLAGVKQFF
- TRBD2 TRBJ2-1 TRBV27 TGTGCCAGCAGTCCGGGGACTAGCGTTTACAATAAGCAGTTCTTC CASSPGTSVYNKQFF
- - TRBJ2-7 TRBV27 TGTGCCAGCAGTTTATCAGCGGCGGTAACCTACGAGCAGTACTTC CASSLSAAVTYEQYF
- TRBD2 TRBJ2-7 TRBV20-1 TGCAGTGCTGACGGACTAGCCGGCGCCCAAGCGGACGAGCAGTACTTC CSADGLAGAQADEQYF
- - TRBJ2-7 TRBV5-1 TGCGCCAGCAGCCCCGAGGGACGTCTGTCCTACGAGCAGTACTTC CASSPEGRLSYEQYF
many - TRBJ2-5 TRBV7-2 TGTGCCAGCACCTCCCCGCCGAGGGAGACCCAGTACTTC CASTSPPRETQYF
few - TRBJ2-7 TRBV20-1 TGCAGTGCTCACCGGGACGTTCACTACGAGCAGTACTTC CSAHRDVHYEQYF
- - TRBJ2-1 TRBV24-1 TGTGCCACCAGTGATTTGGTTGGAGGGGGCGATGAGCAGTTCTTC CATSDLVGGGDEQFF
- - TRBJ2-7 TRBV7-8 TGTGCCAGCAGCTCTCGGACAGCTACCTACGAGCAGTACTTC CASSSRTATYEQYF
few - TRBJ2-3 TRBV7-7 TGTGCTAGCAGCGTAGCCCGAACAGATACGCAGTATTTT CASSVARTDTQYF
- TRBD2 TRBJ2-1 TRBV20-1 TGCAGTGCTAGAGATAGCGGGAGCTCCTACAATGAGCAGTTCTTC CSARDSGSSYNEQFF
few - TRBJ2-1 TRBV28 TGTGCCAGCAGTAGACAGTACCCGTTTGAGCAGTTCTTC CASSRQYPFEQFF
- - TRBJ2-2 TRBV4-2 TGTGCCAGCAGCCAAGATCGAGGGGTTGCCGGGGAGCTGTTTTTT CASSQDRGVAGELFF
- TRBD1 TRBJ1-2 TRBV5-1 TGCGCCAGCAGCTTGTACGGGACAGGATCCTATGGCTACACCTTC CASSLYGTGSYGYTF
- - TRBJ2-5 TRBV10-3 TGTGCCATCAGTGAGCAGGGTGGGCAAGAGACCCAGTACTTC CAISEQGGQETQYF
- - TRBJ2-3 TRBV11-3 TGTGCCAGCAGCCCGGGGACTGAATTCACAGATACGCAGTATTTT CASSPGTEFTDTQYF
- TRBD2 TRBJ2-3 TRBV5-1 TGCGCCAGCAGTGAAGCGGGGCACACAGATACGCAGTATTTT CASSEAGHTDTQYF
many - TRBJ2-1 TRBV11-2 TGTGCCAGCAGCTCCTACATTGGCTCCTACAATGAGCAGTTCTTC CASSSYIGSYNEQFF
- TRBD2 TRBJ2-3 TRBV24-1 TGTGCCACCAGTGAGCGGACTAGCGGGAGAAGCACAGATACGCAGTATTTT CATSERTSGRSTDTQYF